The next 30 T cell receptor beta chains were all read from a single sample in a study of human T cells and chemical hapten exposure. The authors extracted total RNA from unfractionated whole blood. TCRdb reanalysed the 5' RACE reads using MiXCR and keeps one entry per CDR3 protein. The data contain some 150,000 distinct CDR3 sequences, roughly 4.1% of them singletons. These receptors originate from a female donor in good health.

This clonotype occurred many times. The chain uses TRBV27 and TRBJ2-7; D is possibly TRBD2 (5 bases). The CDR3 is 13 residues long. Per germline, CDR1 MNHEY and CDR2 SMNVEV (reference sequence). V was pared by 6 bases and J by 2 bases, with 11 bases between. The DNA of the CDR3 is TGTGCCAGCAGACCGGGATACACCTACGAGCAGTACTTC. It translates to CASRPGYTYEQYF.

There are many counts of this clonotype. This chain connects TRBV6-1 to TRBJ2-6; 7 bases agree with TRBD2. The V gene's germline CDR1 is MNHNS and CDR2 SASEGT. J gave up 1 base and V 3 bases, and 9 bases lay outside the gene matches. There are 18 residues in the CDR3. CDR3 coding DNA: TGTGCCAGCAGTGACTATCTGGGGGAGGGGTCTGGGGCCAACGTCCTGACTTTC. This encodes CASSDYLGEGSGANVLTF.

The table lists this clonotype with many counts. The chain carries TRBV4-3 and TRBJ2-7, with D hard to call. V lost 4 bases and J lost 5, with 6 bases in between. The germline V gene encodes CDR1 LGHNA and CDR2 YSLEER. The CDR3 sequence is 11 residues long. In DNA, the CDR3 is TGCGCCAGCAGCCTCGGAGACGAGCAGTACTTC. This sequence encodes CASSLGDEQYF.

This clonotype was seen repeatedly, ten times or more. V is TRBV20-1 and J is TRBJ2-7, with D perhaps being TRBD1 or TRBD2 (6 bases each). V gave up 1 base and J gave up 12 bases, with 16 bases separating them. There are 12 residues in the CDR3. The germline gives CDR1 DFQATT, CDR2 SNEGSKA (reference sequence). The CDR3 DNA sequence: TGCAGTGCTAGAGGTTTGCAGGGGAGGCCGTACTTC. Its translation is CSARGLQGRPYF.

The J gene is TRBJ2-3, the V gene TRBV7-8, with TRBD2 identical over 7 bases. Germline CDR1 reads SGHVS; CDR2 reads FQNEAQ. Trimming at V came to 5 bases and at J to 2 bases, leaving 7 bases not matched to a gene. CDR3 size: 15 residues. Here the CDR3 reads CASSLKRDVTDTQYF. The CDR3 region has the DNA TGTGCCAGCAGCCTAAAGCGGGACGTCACAGATACGCAGTATTTT.

The sample holds many counts of this clonotype. J is TRBJ2-1 and V is TRBV6-1; tentative D call: TRBD1 (6 bases). The V gene lost 6 bases and the J gene lost 4 bases, with 10 bases spanning the gap. This CDR3 has 13 residues. Per the germline V gene, CDR1 is MNHNS and CDR2 is SASEGT. Here the CDR3 DNA reads TGTGCCAGCAGCTTACAGGGTTACAATGAGCAGTTCTTC. This gives the protein CASSLQGYNEQFF.

This clonotype was seen at least ten times. The genes are TRBV14 and TRBJ1-1; TRBD1 might be the D (5 bases). This CDR3 is 14 amino acids long. Germline V CDR1 and CDR2: SGHDN, FVKESK. Trimming pared 1 base from V and 4 bases from J, leaving 10 bases between. The CDR3 sequence is CASSQVLGGTEAFF. CDR3 coding DNA: TGTGCCAGCAGCCAAGTTCTTGGGGGCACTGAAGCTTTCTTT.

CDR3 amino acids: CASSLEAVTYNEQFF. The DNA for the CDR3 is TGTGCCAGCAGCTTGGAGGCGGTCACCTACAATGAGCAGTTCTTC. The gene calls are TRBV5-4 and TRBJ2-1; D gene unclear. Germline V lookup: CDR1 SGHNT, CDR2 YYREEE (reference sequence). The length of the CDR3 is 15 residues. The V end was cut by 0 bases, the J end by 2 bases, with 9 bases between.

This clonotype was detected ten times or more. V gene TRBV27 combines with J gene TRBJ1-2; tentative D call: TRBD1 (6 bases). The V gene's germline CDR1 is MNHEY and CDR2 SMNVEV (reference sequence). This CDR3 spans 16 amino acids. Deletions cut 5 bases from V and 3 bases from J, with 19 bases between. Here the CDR3 DNA reads TGTGCCAGCAGTAGGGAAAGGGACACCCGGGACTATGGCTACACCTTC. Translated: CASSRERDTRDYGYTF.

This clonotype was picked up many times. The chain couples TRBV4-3 to TRBJ1-4; D is possibly TRBD1 (5 bases). This CDR3 spans 15 amino acids. The germline V and J ends were trimmed by 0 bases and 8 bases, with 13 bases remaining between them. CDR1 is LGHNA, CDR2 YSLEER, per germline. The CDR3 bases are TGCGCCAGCAGCCAAGATAGGGGCACGGGGGAAAAACTGTTTTTT. This gives the protein CASSQDRGTGEKLFF.

This clonotype has ten or more counts. The chain carries TRBV7-6 and TRBJ2-5; possibly TRBD2 for D (5 bases). V was trimmed by 4 bases and J by 7 bases, leaving 19 bases between them. Germline V gene sequence: CDR1 SGHVS, CDR2 FNYEAQ. The CDR3 covers 15 residues. CDR3 sequence: CASSSHPTQRATQYF. The CDR3 DNA reads TGTGCCAGCAGCTCCCACCCGACACAGAGGGCGACCCAGTACTTC.

This clonotype appeared many times. CDR3 sequence reads: CSVTRRGEPQHF. The CDR3 coding sequence is TGCAGTGTTACTCGGAGGGGGGAGCCCCAGCATTTT. The V call is TRBV20-1, the J call TRBJ1-5, with D possibly matching TRBD1 (6 bases). This CDR3 has 12 residues. CDR1 is DFQATT, CDR2 SNEGSKA, per germline (reference sequence). V was trimmed by 7 bases and J by 8 bases, leaving 15 bases between them.

This clonotype was observed a single time. Since a much larger clone is just one base distant, this may be a read error. The V call is TRBV11-1, the J call TRBJ2-7, with unresolved D. Germline CDR1 SGHAT, CDR2 FQDESV (reference sequence). This CDR3 is 10 amino acids long. Trimming shortened V by 2 bases and J by 9 bases, and 5 bases separated the two germline ends. The CDR3 DNA is TGTGCCAGCAGCTTAATCGTGCAGTACTTC. It codes for CASSLIVQYF.

This clonotype was seen at least ten times. This chain uses TRBV7-9 with TRBJ1-1; the D is unclear. CDR3 length: 14 residues. Germline CDR1 reads SEHNR; CDR2 reads FQNEAQ (reference sequence). V dropped 7 bases and J dropped 1 base, with 13 bases sitting between them. The CDR3 loop is CASTLAPRNTEAFF. In DNA form, the CDR3 reads TGTGCCAGCACCCTCGCACCCAGGAACACTGAAGCTTTCTTT.

This clonotype has a count of ten or more. This chain uses TRBV5-4 with TRBJ2-5; D assignment may be TRBD1 or TRBD2 (5 bases each). The CDR3 contains 16 residues. Germline CDR1 is SGHNT and CDR2 is YYREEE (reference sequence). The germline V and J ends were trimmed by 6 bases and 0 bases, with 18 bases remaining between them. Written as DNA, the CDR3 is TGTGCCAGCACAAATGCGAGGGGATTGGACCAAGAGACCCAGTACTTC. It specifies CASTNARGLDQETQYF. Complete variable domain (other parts from reference TRBV5-4 and TRBJ2-5): ETGVTQSPTHLIKTRGQQVTLRCSSQSGHNTVSWYQQALGQGPQFIFQYYREEENGRGNFPPRFSGLQFPNYSSELNVNALELDDSALYLCASTNARGLDQETQYFGPGTRLLVL.

This clonotype came up many times. This chain connects TRBV20-1 to TRBJ2-3; TRBD2 matches 13 bases. Germline CDR1 reads DFQATT; CDR2 reads SNEGSKA (reference sequence). The CDR3 is 16 residues long. The V segment lost 2 bases and the J segment 6 bases; nucleotides outside the gene matches: 8. DNA of the CDR3: TGCAGTGCTAGACCGACTAGCGGGGGGTGCCCGGATACGCAGTATTTT. It yields the protein CSARPTSGGCPDTQYF.

This clonotype was observed a handful of times. The rearrangement links TRBV4-2 to TRBJ1-2; no firm D call. CDR1 and CDR2 (germline): LGHNA, YNFKEQ. This CDR3 contains 16 residues. Trimming stripped 0 bases from V and 2 bases from J, with 13 bases between. CDR3: CASSQELEPINYGYTF. The CDR3 bases are TGTGCCAGCAGCCAAGAGTTAGAACCAATAAACTATGGCTACACCTTC.

This clonotype has a count of ten or more. The chain combines TRBV5-1 with TRBJ2-7; 8 positions agree with TRBD1. Per the germline V gene, CDR1 is SGHRS and CDR2 is YFSETQ. The CDR3 extends over 14 amino acids. Trimming took 0 bases from V and 4 from J; bases not matched to a gene: 3. The CDR3 sequence: CASSLAQGAYEQYF. CDR3 nucleotide sequence: TGCGCCAGCAGCTTGGCCCAGGGGGCGTACGAGCAGTACTTC.

V gene TRBV30 combines with J gene TRBJ2-1, with D perhaps matching TRBD1 (6 bases). The ends were cut back, 0 bases at V and 5 bases at J, with 8 bases in the middle. CDR3 size: 13 residues. CDR1 is GTSNPN and CDR2 is SVGIG in the germline V gene (reference sequence). CDR3 bases: TGTGCCTGGAGTGTTTCAGGGGACAATGAGCAGTTCTTC. Protein sequence: CAWSVSGDNEQFF.

In this sample, this clonotype turned up many times. V is TRBV6-5 and J is TRBJ1-5; perhaps TRBD1 as D (5 bases). V was trimmed by 5 bases and J by 7 bases, leaving 12 bases between them. From germline, CDR1 is MNHEY and CDR2 SVGAGI. The CDR3 is 13 amino acids. Written as DNA, the CDR3 is TGTGCCAGCAGTACAGGAGGAGGGCAGCCCCAGCATTTT. Translating gives CASSTGGGQPQHF.

This clonotype was detected a few times. The chain couples TRBV4-1 to TRBJ2-2; D gene unclear. V lost 0 bases, J lost 1 base, and 9 bases lay in between. Germline CDR1 MGHRA, CDR2 YSYEKL. The CDR3 sequence is 16 residues long. Here the CDR3 reads CASSQDYAVNTGELFF. CDR3 sequence (DNA): TGCGCCAGCAGCCAAGATTACGCGGTGAACACCGGGGAGCTGTTTTTT.

As regards this clonotype: A single base separates this from a much larger clone, so it may be a read error. This chain connects TRBV29-1 to TRBJ1-3; 10 bases agree with TRBD1. CDR1 and CDR2 from the germline V gene are SQVTM and ANQGSEA. V was pared by 4 bases and J by 0 bases, with 0 bases of the junction left unmatched. The CDR3 covers 14 residues. The CDR3 nucleotides are TGCAGCGTTGGGGACAGGGGCTCTGGAAACACCATATATTTT. Translating it yields CSVGDRGSGNTIYF. The complete variable domain, with remaining parts taken from reference TRBV29-1 and TRBJ1-3, reads SAVISQKPSRDICQRGTSLTIQCQVDSQVTMMFWYRQQPGQSLTLIATANQGSEATYESGFVIDKFPISRPNLTFSTLTVSNMSPEDSSIYLCSVGDRGSGNTIYFGEGSWLTVV.

This clonotype has at least ten counts. This chain joins TRBV24-1 and TRBJ2-2, with 7 bases aligning to TRBD1. The J segment lost 6 bases and the V segment lost 4 bases, leaving 10 bases of the junction unmatched. The CDR3 extends over 16 amino acids. Germline V gene lookup returns CDR1 KGHDR and CDR2 SFDVKD. This CDR3 is CATSDTGQSTSGELFF. CDR3 DNA sequence: TGTGCCACCAGTGACACGGGACAGTCTACCTCCGGGGAGCTGTTTTTT.

This clonotype was counted at least ten times. The rearrangement links TRBV7-9 to TRBJ1-1; D unclear. Trimming left V 2 bases short and J 7 bases short, with 8 bases between. Germline-derived CDR1 and CDR2 are SEHNR and FQNEAQ (reference sequence). CDR3 length equals 12 residues. The CDR3 sequence: CASSLRPDEAFF. Here the CDR3 DNA reads TGTGCCAGCAGCTTAAGGCCAGATGAAGCTTTCTTT.

This clonotype was counted many times. CDR3 amino acids: CSASLVGDTQYF. The CDR3 nucleotides are TGCAGTGCCTCCCTGGTCGGAGATACGCAGTATTTT. The chain links TRBV20-1 to TRBJ2-3, with unresolved D. CDR3 length equals 12 residues. Between the trimmed V and J ends, which lost 6 bases and 5 bases, there was a span of 12 bases. Germline loops: CDR1 DFQATT, CDR2 SNEGSKA (reference sequence).

This clonotype was found many times. The rearrangement uses TRBV7-9 and TRBJ1-1; D not resolved. CDR3 size: 14 residues. Deletions cut 1 base from V and 1 base from J, with 7 bases between. Per germline, CDR1 SEHNR and CDR2 FQNEAQ (reference sequence). CDR3 sequence (DNA): TGTGCCAGCAGCTTAGAAACAGCGAACACTGAAGCTTTCTTT. Translated: CASSLETANTEAFF.

This clonotype was observed many times. The chain is built from TRBV3-1 and TRBJ2-7; D not certain. The V end lost 0 bases, the J end lost 0 bases, and 3 bases lay between the germline ends. Germline values: CDR1 LGHDT, CDR2 YNNKEL (reference sequence). CDR3 length: 13 amino acids. The CDR3 coding sequence is TGTGCCAGCAGCCAAGAAACCTCCTACGAGCAGTACTTC. Residues: CASSQETSYEQYF.

This clonotype was recorded at least ten times. DNA of the CDR3: TGTGCCAGCAGCTTAGGTTGGGGGCAGGAGGACGAGCAGTACTTC. Its translation: CASSLGWGQEDEQYF. The chain couples TRBV7-9 to TRBJ2-7, with TRBD1 as a possible D gene (6 bases). The ends were cut back, 1 base at V and 5 bases at J, with 15 bases in the middle. This CDR3 spans 15 amino acids. CDR1 SEHNR and CDR2 FQNEAQ come from the germline V gene (reference sequence).

About this clonotype: A clone one base away is much larger, so this may be a read error. The CDR3 DNA reads as TGTGCCAGCAGCTTGATCCCAGGAGGCAACACTGAAGCTTTCTTT. Translation gives CASSLIPGGNTEAFF. The chain joins TRBV11-2 to TRBJ1-1; no clear D gene. Trimming cost V 3 bases and J 2 bases, with 13 bases left between them. The CDR3 contains 15 residues. The germline CDR1 and CDR2 sequences are SGHAT and FQNNGV.

Concerning this clonotype: A read error is possible here, since a much larger clone lies one base away. The chain couples TRBV12-3 or TRBV12-4 to TRBJ1-1; D remains unclear. The CDR3 contains 12 residues. The V end lost 4 bases, the J end lost 5 bases, and 8 bases lay between the germline ends. As DNA, the CDR3 is TGTGCCAGCAGTTGTGCGGAAACTGAAGCTTTCTTT. Its protein is CASSCAETEAFF.